The 10 T cell receptor beta chains listed next were all sequenced from one sample in a study of OX40 agonist ivuxolimab in advanced cancers. Data came from immunoSEQ multiplex PCR; TCRdb stores just in-frame clones and leaves some out. This table has about 10,000 clones, 60% to 70% appearing once. This sample comprised CD4+ or CD8+ T cells sorted from blood, obtained in a trial of the OX40 agonist ivuxolimab. These receptor sequences come from an adult with an advanced solid tumor such as melanoma, head and neck, liver or kidney cancer.

The chain has TRBV2 and TRBJ2-2, with 13 bases that match TRBD2. Germline values: CDR1 SNHLY, CDR2 FYNNEI. V was clipped by 2 bases and J by 4 bases; unmatched bases: 7. The CDR3 has 18 residues. The DNA of the CDR3 is TGTGCCAGCAGTGAAACAACTAGCGGGAGGGTCCTCACCGGGGAGCTGTTTTTT. Translating gives CASSETTSGRVLTGELFF.

About this clone itself: Mismatch with germline at one junction end may stem from a read error. The gene calls are TRBV7-7 and TRBJ2-2; TRBD2 aligns across 9 bases. Germline loops: CDR1 SSHAT, CDR2 FNYEAQ (reference sequence). The length of the CDR3 is 15 residues. The CDR3 sequence is CASSWGLAGTGELFF. The CDR3 region has the DNA TGTGCTAGCAGCTGGGGACTAGCTGGCACCGGGGAGCTGTTTTTT.

This chain links TRBV14 with TRBJ1-4; 12 nucleotides line up with TRBD1. The junction had 6 bases not matched to a gene; V was cut back by 0 bases and J by 4 bases. CDR3 length: 18 residues. CDR1 and CDR2 (germline): SGHDN, FVKESK. The chain's CDR3 is CASSQDRDRGQVNEKLFF. The CDR3 nucleotides read TGTGCCAGCAGCCAAGATAGGGACAGGGGGCAGGTTAATGAAAAACTGTTTTTT.

The J gene is TRBJ1-1, the V gene TRBV6-5; D is undetermined. Trimming cost V 2 bases and J 4 bases, with 8 bases left between them. This CDR3 has 13 residues. From germline, CDR1 is MNHEY and CDR2 SVGAGI. The CDR3 DNA follows: TGTGCCAGCAGTTACCTCGGCGGCACTGAAGCTTTCTTT. Its protein product is CASSYLGGTEAFF.

The chain joins TRBV11-2 to TRBJ2-1, with 7 nucleotides matching TRBD2. Losses at the gene ends were 5 bases for V and 10 bases for J; bases not matched to a gene: 17. The CDR3 is made up of 16 amino acids. Germline CDR1 SGHAT, CDR2 FQNNGV. In DNA form, the CDR3 reads TGTGCCAGCAGCCTCTTGGTGAGTCCGGCGGGACTAGAGCAGTTCTTC. Encoded protein: CASSLLVSPAGLEQFF.

This clone appeared a few times. The rearrangement uses TRBV16 and TRBJ2-7, with unresolved D. V lost 3 bases and J 4 bases, leaving 7 bases between the germline ends. The CDR3 consists of 12 residues. Germline V gives CDR1 KGHSY, CDR2 FQNENV. CDR3 nucleotide sequence: TGTGCCAGCAGCCAGGCCGCTTACGAGCAGTACTTC. This gives the protein CASSQAAYEQYF.

This clone was picked up a small number of times. This chain connects TRBV7-9 to TRBJ1-2; no clear D gene. The V and J ends lost 0 bases and 2 bases respectively, with 16 bases between them. CDR1 is SEHNR, CDR2 FQNEAQ, per germline (reference sequence). The CDR3 spans 17 residues. CDR3 nucleotides: TGTGCCAGCAGCTTAGCTAACTGGGGTGAGGCGAACTATGGCTACACCTTC. Translated, it gives CASSLANWGEANYGYTF.

The chain carries TRBV30 and TRBJ2-7; D possibly uses TRBD1 or TRBD2 (5 bases each). The CDR3 covers 14 residues. CDR1 and CDR2 (germline): GTSNPN, SVGIG (reference sequence). Trimming pared 4 bases from V and 3 bases from J, leaving 16 bases between. This CDR3 reads CAWMGTQTGYEQYF. The CDR3 nucleotides read TGTGCCTGGATGGGGACCCAAACCGGCTACGAGCAGTACTTC.

The J gene is TRBJ2-1, the V gene TRBV6-5; 9 bases are shared with TRBD2. J gave up 0 bases and V 8 bases, and 5 bases lay outside the gene matches. Germline CDR1 reads MNHEY; CDR2 reads SVGAGI. This CDR3 comprises 15 residues. This chain's CDR3 is CASGVSGSSYNEQFF. In DNA form, the CDR3 reads TGTGCCAGCGGGGTTAGCGGGAGCTCCTACAATGAGCAGTTCTTC.

The V and J genes are TRBV27 and TRBJ1-4; D call uncertain. This CDR3 has 15 residues. Trimming took off 5 bases at V and 0 bases at J, with 10 bases between the two ends. The germline V gene encodes CDR1 MNHEY and CDR2 SMNVEV (reference sequence). As DNA, the CDR3 is TGTGCCAGCAGTGATCAAGCCGCAACTAATGAAAAACTGTTTTTT. Amino acid sequence: CASSDQAATNEKLFF.